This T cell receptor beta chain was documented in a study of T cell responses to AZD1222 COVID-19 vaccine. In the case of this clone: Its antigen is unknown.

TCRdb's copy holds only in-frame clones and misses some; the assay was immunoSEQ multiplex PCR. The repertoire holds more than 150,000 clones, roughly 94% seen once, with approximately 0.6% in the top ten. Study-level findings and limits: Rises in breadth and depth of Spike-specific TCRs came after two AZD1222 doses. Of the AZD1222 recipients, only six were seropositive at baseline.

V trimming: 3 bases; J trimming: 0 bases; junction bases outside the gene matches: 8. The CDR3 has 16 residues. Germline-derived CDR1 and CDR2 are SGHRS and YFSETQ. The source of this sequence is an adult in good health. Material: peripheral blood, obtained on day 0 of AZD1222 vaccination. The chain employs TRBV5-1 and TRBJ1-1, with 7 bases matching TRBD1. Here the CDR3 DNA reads TGCGCCAGCAGCTCCAAGACAGGGCCTATGAACACTGAAGCTTTCTTT. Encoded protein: CASSSKTGPMNTEAFF.